This T cell receptor beta chain was recorded in a study of T-cell reconstitution after alpha-beta-depleted transplantation in children. This clonotype showed up many times. Germline V CDR1 and CDR2: DFQATT, SNEGSKA (reference sequence). The J segment lost 1 base and the V segment lost 5 bases, leaving 8 bases of the junction unmatched. The CDR3 spans 15 residues. It was with unique molecular identifiers that the TCRbeta library was prepared. TCRdb reprocessed the PCR reads with MiXCR, giving one entry per CDR3 protein. The sample consists of a few hundred thousand distinct CDR3 sequences, about 40% of them appearing once.

The source is a girl aged 2 to 9 with aplastic anemia, due to receive a stem cell transplant. The sample consisted of PBMCs, taken before TCRalphabeta/CD19-depleted stem cell transplant. The chain combines TRBV20-1 with TRBJ2-7; 10 nucleotides align to TRBD1. CDR3 coding DNA: TGCAGTGCTGCCCCTCGGACAGGGGGTTCCTACGAGCAGTACTTC. This encodes CSAAPRTGGSYEQYF.